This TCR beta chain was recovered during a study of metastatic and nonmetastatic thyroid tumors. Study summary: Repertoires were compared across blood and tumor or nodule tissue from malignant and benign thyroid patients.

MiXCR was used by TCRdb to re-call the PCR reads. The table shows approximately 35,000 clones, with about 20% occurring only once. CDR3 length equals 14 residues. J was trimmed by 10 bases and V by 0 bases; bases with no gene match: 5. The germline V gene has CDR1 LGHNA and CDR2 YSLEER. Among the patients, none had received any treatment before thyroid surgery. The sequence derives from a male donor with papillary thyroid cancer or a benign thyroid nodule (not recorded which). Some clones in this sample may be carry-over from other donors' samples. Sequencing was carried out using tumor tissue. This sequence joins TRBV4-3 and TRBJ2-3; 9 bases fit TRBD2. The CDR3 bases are TGCGCCAGCAGCCAAGATAAAGCTAGCGGGGCGCAGTATTTT. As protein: CASSQDKASGAQYF.